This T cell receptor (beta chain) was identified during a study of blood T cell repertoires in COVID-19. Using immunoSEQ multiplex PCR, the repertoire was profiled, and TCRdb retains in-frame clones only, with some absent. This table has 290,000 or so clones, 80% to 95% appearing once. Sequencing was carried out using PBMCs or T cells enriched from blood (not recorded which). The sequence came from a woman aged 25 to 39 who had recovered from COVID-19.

This CDR3 reads CASSLEGGGWQPQHF. The DNA for the CDR3 is TGTGCCAGTAGCCTCGAGGGGGGGGGCTGGCAGCCCCAGCATTTT. The chain combines TRBV19 with TRBJ1-5; a weak D match, TRBD1 (6 bases). Trimming left V 6 bases short and J 7 bases short, with 19 bases between. Germline loops: CDR1 LNHDA, CDR2 SQIVND (reference sequence). This CDR3 has 15 residues.